The 6 T cell receptor beta chains given below trace back to one sample, sequenced in a study of vaccination and CD4 T cells after COVID-19. No antigens are known for them. Cultured CD4+ T cells had their DNA profiled by the Oncomine TCR Beta short-read assay. TCRdb independently ran MiXCR on the PCR reads; one entry per CDR3 protein. The sample lists nearly 15,000 distinct CDR3 sequences, about 55% seen once, with about 4.2% in the top ten. Treatment denoted: approximately 10-day PBMC culture with coronavirus spike peptide pools or control peptides (ViraFEST assay). This specimen was CD4+ T cells from blood, cultured in vitro, taken before SARS-CoV-2 vaccination. The receptor source for this set is a human donor who had recovered from COVID-19.

V is TRBV11-3 and J is TRBJ1-3; D is unresolved. The CDR3 spans 15 residues. Between the trimmed V and J ends, which lost 5 bases and 1 base, there was a span of 12 bases. Looked up from germline, CDR1 is SGHNT and CDR2 is YENEEA. The CDR3 DNA is TGTGCCAGCAGCCCCTTCTGGGGATCTGGAAACACCATATATTTT. It specifies CASSPFWGSGNTIYF. Full variable domain (remainder filled in from reference TRBV11-3 and TRBJ1-3): EAGVVQSPRYKIIEKKQPVAFWCNPISGHNTLYWYLQNLGQGPELLIRYENEEAVDDSQLPKDRFSAERLKGVDSTLKIQPAELGDSAVYLCASSPFWGSGNTIYFGEGSWLTVV.

The chain is built from TRBV6-1 and TRBJ2-5; D unresolved. This CDR3 is built from 13 residues. Germline CDR1 MNHNS, CDR2 SASEGT. Trimming stripped 6 bases from V and 1 base from J, with 9 bases between. The DNA for the CDR3 is TGTGCCAGCAGATCGTCACCCCAAGAGACCCAGTACTTC. Its protein is CASRSSPQETQYF.

The chain carries TRBV6-5 and TRBJ2-6; tentatively, D is TRBD1 or TRBD2 (5 bases each). Germline loops: CDR1 MNHEY, CDR2 SVGAGI. V was pared by 0 bases and J by 0 bases, with 12 bases between. The length of the CDR3 is 18 residues. For the CDR3, the DNA is TGTGCCAGCAGTTACTCAGGGACCTTAGCCTCTGGGGCCAACGTCCTGACTTTC. This encodes CASSYSGTLASGANVLTF.

This clonotype was detected only a few times. The chain employs TRBV7-9 and TRBJ1-1; 11 nucleotides agree with TRBD1. J gave up 6 bases and V 5 bases, and 8 bases lay outside the gene matches. Per the germline V gene, CDR1 is SEHNR and CDR2 is FQNEAQ (reference sequence). This CDR3 comprises 15 residues. The CDR3 loop is CASSTWTGGRAEAFF. CDR3 bases: TGTGCCAGCAGCACCTGGACAGGGGGCCGGGCTGAAGCTTTCTTT.

This chain uses TRBV11-3 with TRBJ1-1, with no clear D. Looked up from germline, CDR1 is SGHNT and CDR2 is YENEEA. The CDR3 is 13 amino acids. V gave up 1 base and J gave up 0 bases, with 3 bases separating them. CDR3 loop: CASSLVVNTEAFF. CDR3 sequence (DNA): TGTGCCAGCAGCTTAGTCGTGAACACTGAAGCTTTCTTT.

The V call is TRBV25-1, the J call TRBJ1-2; D is ambiguous. The germline CDR1 and CDR2 sequences are MGHDK and SYGVNS. This CDR3 region has 11 residues. In DNA, the CDR3 is TGTCCCACAGCAGTATACTATGGCTACACCTTC. Protein sequence: CPTAVYYGYTF.